One sample yielded the 20 T cell receptor beta chains listed below, sequenced in a study of cytomegalovirus exposure and HLA in healthy donors (dated by TCRdb to the late 2010s). Libraries were constructed by the immunoSEQ multiplex PCR assay. A mixture of 60 forward primers for TCR Vbeta segments and 13 reverse primers for TCR Jbeta segments was used in the multiplex PCR. Not all clones reach the TCRdb copy of this immuneACCESS table, which keeps in-frame sequences only. Checked studies attribute under half of the gap to unresolved V genes and leave the rest unexplained. This sample gives around 140,000 clones in total; roughly 80% of them show up just once. About 5% of the sample is in the top ten clones. What was sequenced was PBMCs. The receptors were gathered from a man aged 40-49 years in good health and CMV-seronegative.

The rearrangement joins TRBV14 to TRBJ1-2; 12 positions match TRBD1. J lost 4 bases, V lost 5 bases, and 5 bases had no gene match. This CDR3 comprises 15 residues. Germline CDR1 is SGHDN and CDR2 is FVKESK. CDR3 residues: CASSAGQGASYGYTF. CDR3 bases: TGTGCCAGCAGCGCGGGACAGGGGGCGAGCTATGGCTACACCTTC.

The chain combines TRBV6-1 with TRBJ1-2, with a tentative D call TRBD1 (5 bases). Germline V lookup: CDR1 MNHNS, CDR2 SASEGT. Trimming removed 5 bases from V and 3 bases from J, with 13 bases in between. This CDR3 comprises 14 residues. The CDR3 reads CASSLEGQYYGYTF. As DNA, the CDR3 is TGTGCCAGCAGTTTGGAGGGGCAGTACTATGGCTACACCTTC.

The chain joins TRBV30 to TRBJ2-7, with 7 nucleotides matching TRBD1. This CDR3 is 12 amino acids long. Per germline, CDR1 GTSNPN and CDR2 SVGIG (reference sequence). The V segment lost 4 bases and the J segment 2 bases; nucleotides outside the gene matches: 2. The CDR3 bases are TGTGCCTGGACTCAGGGGGCCTACGAGCAGTACTTC. Amino acid sequence: CAWTQGAYEQYF.

This sequence joins TRBV7-6 and TRBJ2-5; 7 positions match TRBD2. With 5 bases clipped from V and 5 bases from J, the junction kept 8 bases outside the gene matches. The CDR3 is 14 residues long. Germline V CDR1 and CDR2: SGHVS, FNYEAQ. The CDR3 is CASSRSGEGETQYF. DNA for the CDR3: TGTGCCAGCAGCAGAAGCGGGGAAGGGGAGACCCAGTACTTC.

The chain couples TRBV11-2 to TRBJ2-5, with D possibly being TRBD1 (5 bases). The assigned J gene may be wrong: the sequence end matches TRBJ2-7 better. The CDR3 loop spans 17 amino acids. Germline CDR1 reads SGHAT; CDR2 reads FQNNGV. CDR3 sequence reads: CASSLAVGSGRSYEQYF. Here the CDR3 DNA reads TGTGCCAGCAGCTTAGCGGTCGGGTCAGGGCGATCCTACGAGCAGTACTTC.

This clone was picked up one time. Other DNA sequences in the sample encode the same CDR3. This chain joins TRBV6-6 and TRBJ1-6; D is unclear. V was trimmed by 7 bases and J by 13 bases, leaving 20 bases between them. The germline gives CDR1 MNHNY, CDR2 SVGAGI (reference sequence). CDR3 length: 14 amino acids. The CDR3 DNA reads TGTGCCAGCAATCCACCCGGTTCTAAGCCCCCCCTCCACTTT. This sequence encodes CASNPPGSKPPLHF.

This chain links TRBV12-5 with TRBJ2-1; 10 bases line up with TRBD1. Germline V gives CDR1 LGHNT, CDR2 FRNRAP. This CDR3 has 14 residues. V was clipped by 4 bases and J by 9 bases; unmatched bases: 6. CDR3 in DNA: TGTGCTAGTGGTTCCGGGACAGGGGTTATTGAGCAGTTCTTC. Protein: CASGSGTGVIEQFF.

The rearrangement links TRBV5-1 to TRBJ1-2; D perhaps matches TRBD1 (5 bases). The length of the CDR3 is 15 residues. The ends were cut back, 1 base at V and 2 bases at J, with 12 bases in the middle. Germline V gene data show CDR1 as SGHRS and CDR2 as YFSETQ. The CDR3 coding sequence is TGCGCCAGCAGCTTGCGTGGCAGGGAAAACTATGGCTACACCTTC. It yields the protein CASSLRGRENYGYTF.

This clone was found once. The V gene is TRBV29-1, the J gene TRBJ1-1, with 9 bases that match TRBD1. The germline CDR1 and CDR2 sequences are SQVTM and ANQGSEA. CDR3 length: 12 residues. With V trimmed by 6 bases and J by 7 bases, 6 bases remained unmatched. As DNA, the CDR3 is TGCAGCGTAGGACAGGGGTTCGGTGAAGCTTTCTTT. Encoded protein: CSVGQGFGEAFF.

This clone has just a few counts. This sample includes further DNA sequences coding for the same CDR3. The CDR3 region is CASSPGTGSYEQYF. In DNA, the CDR3 is TGTGCCAGCTCACCCGGGACAGGGTCCTACGAGCAGTACTTC. This sequence joins TRBV18 and TRBJ2-7; TRBD1 matches 9 bases. This CDR3 contains 14 residues. Germline CDR1 reads KGHSH; CDR2 reads LQKENI. Unmatched junction bases numbered 1, after V lost 3 bases and J lost 1 base.

V usage is TRBV9 and J usage is TRBJ1-4; D remains ambiguous. The CDR3 runs 14 residues. From germline, CDR1 is SGDLS and CDR2 YYNGEE. The V end lost 0 bases, the J end lost 7 bases, and 10 bases lay between the germline ends. The CDR3 DNA reads TGTGCCAGCAGCGTAGGAGGGAGCGGTGAAAAACTGTTTTTT. This encodes CASSVGGSGEKLFF.

The chain is built from TRBV18 and TRBJ1-2; possible D gene TRBD1, 5 bases. CDR1 and CDR2 (germline): KGHSH, LQKENI. The CDR3 is made up of 13 amino acids. V was clipped by 5 bases and J by 2 bases, with 9 bases between them. In DNA form, the CDR3 reads TGTGCCAGCTCATCGAGACAGAACTATGGCTACACCTTC. Its translation is CASSSRQNYGYTF.

V gene TRBV5-1 combines with J gene TRBJ1-1, with TRBD1 identical over 7 bases. Germline V gives CDR1 SGHRS, CDR2 YFSETQ. Trimming took 3 bases from V and 1 from J; bases not matched to a gene: 3. The CDR3 has 14 residues. This CDR3 reads CASSSRDRNTEAFF. The CDR3 DNA is TGCGCCAGCAGCTCCCGGGACAGGAACACTGAAGCTTTCTTT. Looking up the rest from reference TRBV5-1 and TRBJ1-1 gives the full variable domain: KAGVTQTPRYLIKTRGQQVTLSCSPISGHRSVSWYQQTPGQGLQFLFEYFSETQRNKGNFPGRFSGRQFSNSRSEMNVSTLELGDSALYLCASSSRDRNTEAFFGQGTRLTVV.

This clone was detected once. V and J are TRBV6-5 and TRBJ2-5; TRBD1 aligns across 7 bases. Germline CDR1 and CDR2: MNHEY and SVGAGI. Unmatched junction bases numbered 3, after V lost 4 bases and J lost 4 bases. The CDR3 has 13 amino acids. This chain's CDR3 is CASSFDRAETQYF. The CDR3 DNA sequence: TGTGCCAGCAGTTTTGACAGGGCAGAGACCCAGTACTTC.

The V and J genes are TRBV7-8 and TRBJ1-6; no reliable D call. The V end was cut by 4 bases, the J end by 0 bases, with 13 bases between. Germline values: CDR1 SGHVS, CDR2 FQNEAQ. The CDR3 is made up of 17 amino acids. The CDR3: CASSSLGGSSYNSPLHF. The DNA for the CDR3 is TGTGCCAGCAGCTCACTAGGAGGGAGCTCCTATAATTCACCCCTCCACTTT.

The chain combines TRBV13 with TRBJ2-2; 7 nucleotides line up with TRBD1. The length of the CDR3 is 16 residues. Germline CDR1 reads PRHDT; CDR2 reads FYEKMQ (reference sequence). The J segment lost 5 bases and the V segment lost 0 bases, leaving 6 bases of the junction unmatched. The CDR3 reads CASSLGLQGRTGELFF. The CDR3 DNA reads as TGTGCCAGCAGCTTAGGCCTACAGGGGCGAACCGGGGAGCTGTTTTTT.

The V and J genes are TRBV7-2 and TRBJ1-3; 8 positions match TRBD1. Germline V gives CDR1 SGHTA, CDR2 FQGNSA. The CDR3 runs 17 residues. J gave up 3 bases and V 5 bases, and 12 bases lay outside the gene matches. CDR3 nucleotide sequence: TGTGCCAGCAGCACACCCCGGACAGGGTTACTTGGAAACACCATATATTTT. Protein product: CASSTPRTGLLGNTIYF.

The rearrangement joins TRBV27 to TRBJ1-2; D possibly corresponds to TRBD1 (5 bases). The length of the CDR3 is 12 residues. V lost 5 bases and J lost 4, with 8 bases in between. Germline V lookup: CDR1 MNHEY, CDR2 SMNVEV (reference sequence). This CDR3 reads CASSPDSYGYTF. The CDR3 bases are TGTGCCAGCAGTCCCGACAGCTATGGCTACACCTTC.

The chain employs TRBV28 and TRBJ1-6; D remains ambiguous. The CDR3 sequence is 12 residues long. Between the trimmed V and J ends, which lost 3 bases and 12 bases, there was a span of 9 bases. Per the germline V gene, CDR1 is MDHEN and CDR2 is SYDVKM. CDR3 DNA sequence: TGTGCCAGCAGTTTCTTACAGCAACCCCTCCACTTT. This encodes CASSFLQQPLHF.

The V gene is TRBV29-1, the J gene TRBJ2-3; a possible D gene is TRBD1 (6 bases). Between the trimmed V and J ends, which lost 4 bases and 2 bases, there was a span of 16 bases. In germline, CDR1 is SQVTM, CDR2 ANQGSEA. This CDR3 has 15 residues. CDR3 amino acids: CSVVGGLLNTDTQYF. CDR3 DNA: TGCAGCGTTGTTGGGGGCCTACTCAACACAGATACGCAGTATTTT.